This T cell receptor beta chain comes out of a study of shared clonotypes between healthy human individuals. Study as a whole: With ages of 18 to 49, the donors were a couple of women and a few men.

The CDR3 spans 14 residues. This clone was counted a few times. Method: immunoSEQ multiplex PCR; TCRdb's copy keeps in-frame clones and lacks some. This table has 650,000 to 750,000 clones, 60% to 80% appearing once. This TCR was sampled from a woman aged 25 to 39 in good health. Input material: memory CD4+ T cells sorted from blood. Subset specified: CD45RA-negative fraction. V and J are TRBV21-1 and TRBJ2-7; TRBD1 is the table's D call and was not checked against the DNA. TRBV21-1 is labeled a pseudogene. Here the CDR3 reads CATPGWTGSDEQYF. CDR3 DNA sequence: TGTGCCACTCCAGGCTGGACAGGGTCGGACGAGCAGTACTTC.